Described below is a single T cell receptor beta chain sequence and its context. No antigen is known for it. This entry belongs to a study of OX40 agonist ivuxolimab in advanced cancers. The CDR3 runs 14 residues. Trimming cost V 6 bases and J 5 bases, with 16 bases left between them. Germline CDR1 reads MNHEY; CDR2 reads SVGAGI. Blood draws occurred at baseline, cycle 4 day 1, and cycle 7 day 1. Study findings and constraints: The mean number of expanded clones was higher in CD8+ T cells than in CD4+. Some nonresponders also had low normalized T-cell clonal expansion. CD4+ and CD8+ T cells in blood underwent clonal expansion by week 6 at 0.1 to 3.0 mg/kg.

Libraries were prepared by immunoSEQ multiplex PCR; TCRdb keeps only in-frame clonotypes and omits some of them. The sample lists about 83,000 clones, roughly 85% seen once, with roughly 0.7% in the top ten. The origin of this receptor is an adult with an advanced solid tumor such as melanoma, head and neck, liver or kidney cancer. The rearrangement uses TRBV6-5 and TRBJ1-1, with a possible D match to TRBD1 (6 bases). The specimen was CD4+ or CD8+ T cells sorted from blood, collected in a trial of the OX40 agonist ivuxolimab. The CDR3 is CASSHDGGNTEAFF. The CDR3 DNA is TGTGCCAGCAGCCACGACGGGGGCAATACTGAAGCTTTCTTT.